The next 3 T cell receptor beta chains were all read from a single sample in a study of T cells in Graves' hyperthyroidism and ophthalmopathy. Amplification yielded TCR beta CDR3 regions, with RNA transcripts as the source. The primer set for the first-round RT-PCR of the TCR CDR3 was HTBI. TCRdb recomputed calls from the multiplex PCR reads with MiXCR, one row per CDR3 protein. The table lists roughly 200,000 distinct CDR3 sequences, roughly a sixth of them singletons. The material sequenced was blood. The receptors were gathered from a woman aged 45 to 65 with Graves' hyperthyroidism.

This clonotype was counted a few times. V is TRBV4-1 and J is TRBJ2-3; D not certain. This CDR3 has 13 residues. V was pared by 3 bases and J by 3 bases, with 7 bases between. Germline V gives CDR1 MGHRA, CDR2 YSYEKL. The CDR3 here is CASSHPKTDTQYF. CDR3 in DNA: TGCGCCAGCAGCCATCCTAAAACAGATACGCAGTATTTT.

The J gene is TRBJ2-1, the V gene TRBV3-1; 8 nucleotides agree with TRBD2. V trimming: 6 bases; J trimming: 10 bases; junction bases outside the gene matches: 2. Per germline, CDR1 LGHDT and CDR2 YNNKEL (reference sequence). CDR3 length equals 11 residues. This chain's CDR3 is CASRSGREQFF. The CDR3 region has the DNA TGTGCCAGCAGGAGCGGGAGAGAGCAGTTCTTC.

The genes are TRBV2 and TRBJ1-1; D remains unclear. Germline lookup yields CDR1 SNHLY and CDR2 FYNNEI. The CDR3 has 12 amino acids. V lost 4 bases to trimming and J lost 7 bases, with 10 bases between them. The CDR3, as DNA: TGTGCCAGCAGTGTTAACAACGATGAAGCTTTCTTT. Its protein is CASSVNNDEAFF.